This T cell receptor (beta chain) was found in a study of long-term antiretroviral therapy in people with HIV. Overall study findings and caveats: Transplant-donor-level diversity was not reached after ART, though diversity increased.

Donors needed at least one pre-ART PBMC sample plus at least two post-ART samples. This was the immunoSEQ v3.0 assay at survey level. TCRdb's table, derived via immunoSEQ multiplex PCR, lists solely in-frame clones and lacks some. Among about 28,000 clones listed, roughly 89% were seen once. As to this clone: Its target is not known.

With V trimmed by 5 bases and J by 7 bases, 9 bases remained unmatched. Germline-derived CDR1 and CDR2 are SGHAT and FQNNGV. This CDR3 has 15 residues. The TCR was taken from a man between 18 and 35 years old with HIV. The chain uses TRBV11-2 and TRBJ2-1; 9 bases match TRBD1. Sequences were derived from unsorted PBMCs, sampled 0.4 years after starting antiretroviral therapy. This chain's CDR3 is CASSLGQGFLNEQFF. The CDR3 nucleotides are TGTGCCAGCAGCCTTGGACAGGGGTTTTTGAATGAGCAGTTCTTC.